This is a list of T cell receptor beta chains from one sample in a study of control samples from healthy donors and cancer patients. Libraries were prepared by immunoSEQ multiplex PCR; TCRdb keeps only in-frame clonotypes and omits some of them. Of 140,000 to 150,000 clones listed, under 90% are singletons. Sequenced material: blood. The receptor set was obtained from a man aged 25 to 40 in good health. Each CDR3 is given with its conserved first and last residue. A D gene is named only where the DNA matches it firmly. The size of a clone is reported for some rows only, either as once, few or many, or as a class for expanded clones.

CASTPGLKYYNEQFF	TGTGCCAGCACCCCGGGACTAAAATACTACAATGAGCAGTTCTTC	NA	TRBJ2-1	TRBV6-2/TRBV6-3	TRBD2
CASSGRTSGITGELFF	TGTGCCAGCAGCGGGAGGACTAGCGGGATCACCGGGGAGCTGTTTTTT	NA	TRBJ2-2	TRBV11-3	TRBD2
CASSLGQGVNGQPQHF	TGTGCCAGCTCACTGGGACAGGGCGTAAACGGTCAGCCCCAGCATTTT	NA	TRBJ1-5	TRBV18	TRBD1
CASSTGQPYEQYF	TGTGCCAGCAGTACGGGACAGCCCTACGAGCAGTACTTC	NA	TRBJ2-7	TRBV28	TRBD1
CASSIQGRANTEAFF	TGTGCCAGTAGTATTCAAGGCAGGGCGAACACTGAAGCTTTCTTT	NA	TRBJ1-1	TRBV19	NA
CASSPNFGELFF	TGTGCCAGCAGCCCTAACTTCGGGGAGCTGTTTTTT	NA	TRBJ2-2	TRBV7-2	NA
CASSQDWSSGRYEQYF	TGCGCCAGCAGCCAAGATTGGTCTAGCGGGAGATACGAGCAGTACTTC	NA	TRBJ2-7	TRBV4-1	TRBD2
CASSYTGLLDTQYF	TGTGCCAGCAGTTACACCGGATTACTGGATACGCAGTATTTT	NA	TRBJ2-3	TRBV6-6	NA
CASSPASGRSYNEQFF	TGTGCCAGCAGCCCCGCTAGCGGGAGATCGTACAATGAGCAGTTCTTC	NA	TRBJ2-1	TRBV5-4	TRBD2
CASNSQGTKRGYTF	TGTGCCAGCAATTCCCAGGGGACAAAGCGTGGCTACACCTTC	NA	TRBJ1-2	TRBV5-4	NA
CASSQAASGGSYEQYF	TGTGCCAGCAGCCAAGCGGCTAGCGGGGGCTCCTACGAGCAGTACTTC	NA	TRBJ2-7	TRBV3-1/TRBV3-2	TRBD2
CASSHGQLQETQYF	TGTGCCAGCAGTCACGGACAGCTTCAAGAGACCCAGTACTTC	few	TRBJ2-5	TRBV6-6	NA
CASSLSPRTRGYEEQYF	TGCGCCAGCAGCTTGTCCCCCAGGACTAGGGGGTACGAGGAGCAGTACTTC	NA	TRBJ2-7	TRBV5-1	NA
CASSEWLGTQQETQYF	TGTGCCAGCAGTGAATGGCTTGGGACTCAACAAGAGACCCAGTACTTC	NA	TRBJ2-5	TRBV25-1	NA
CASRTSNRGSPLHF	TGTGCCAGCAGGACTAGTAACCGCGGCTCACCCCTCCACTTT	NA	TRBJ1-6	TRBV6-5	NA
CSVNRGPSSYNEQFF	TGCAGCGTTAACAGGGGTCCAAGCTCCTACAATGAGCAGTTCTTC	NA	TRBJ2-1	TRBV29-1	TRBD1
CASRGRGPEAFF	TGTGCCAGTAGGGGACGGGGGCCTGAAGCTTTCTTT	NA	TRBJ1-1	TRBV19	NA
CASSHLAGGQETQYF	TGTGCCAGCAGTCATCTAGCGGGAGGGCAGGAGACCCAGTACTTC	NA	TRBJ2-5	TRBV7-2	TRBD2
CASSYVLAGRGEYNEQFF	TGTGCCAGCAGTTACGTCCTAGCGGGGCGTGGGGAATACAATGAGCAGTTCTTC	once	TRBJ2-1	TRBV6-2/TRBV6-3	TRBD2
CATSGPPGHSNTGELFF	TGTGCCACCAGTGGTCCCCCGGGACACTCGAACACCGGGGAGCTGTTTTTT	once	TRBJ2-2	TRBV24-1	NA
CASRTSALRSSYEQYF	TGTGCCAGCCGAACTAGCGCCTTAAGGAGCTCCTACGAGCAGTACTTC	NA	TRBJ2-7	TRBV2	TRBD2
CSVEEVGPLAQETQYF	TGCAGCGTTGAAGAAGTGGGGCCATTAGCACAAGAGACCCAGTACTTC	once	TRBJ2-5	TRBV29-1	NA
CASSPPGLAGGVYNEQFF	TGTGCCAGCAGCCCCCCGGGGCTAGCGGGAGGGGTATACAATGAGCAGTTCTTC	NA	TRBJ2-1	TRBV9	TRBD2
CASSNRDRNYNEQFF	TGTGCCAGCAGCAACCGGGACAGGAACTACAATGAGCAGTTCTTC	NA	TRBJ2-1	TRBV5-4	TRBD1
CASSLGNSPLHF	TGTGCCAGCAGCTTGGGGAATTCACCCCTCCACTTT	NA	TRBJ1-6	TRBV7-6	NA